These T cell receptor beta chains were read from a single sample in a study of cytomegalovirus exposure and HLA in healthy donors. Data came from immunoSEQ multiplex PCR; TCRdb stores just in-frame clones and leaves some out. The sample lists about 180,000 clones, around 74% occurring once. The sample taken for sequencing was PBMCs. Receptors were obtained from a male donor in good health and CMV-seronegative. The CDR3 runs from the conserved cysteine through the conserved F or W. Each record gives: J gene, clone size, V gene, CDR3 length, D gene, CDR3 protein, CDR3 DNA. D genes are given only for firm matches. The listing skips clone size in some rows; elsewhere it reads once, few, many or a size class.

>TRBJ1-5|NA|TRBV11-3|15|TRBD1
CASSLGTGVYQPQHF
TGTGCCAGCAGCCTTGGGACAGGGGTTTATCAGCCCCAGCATTTT
>TRBJ2-2|NA|TRBV12-5|16|TRBD1
CASGLQTTGFTGELFF
TGTGCTAGTGGTTTGCAGACGACAGGGTTCACCGGGGAGCTGTTTTTT
>TRBJ1-2|NA|TRBV27|16|TRBD1
CASSTGVVGPAYGYTF
TGTGCCAGCAGCACAGGGGTGGTTGGGCCTGCCTATGGCTACACCTTC
>TRBJ1-1|few|TRBV14|13|NA
CASSHGLNTEAFF
TGTGCCAGCAGCCACGGGTTAAACACTGAAGCTTTCTTT
>TRBJ2-7|NA|TRBV4-2|15|TRBD2
CASSQLAGALYEQYF
TGTGCCAGCAGCCAGCTAGCGGGGGCCCTCTACGAGCAGTACTTC
>TRBJ2-1|NA|TRBV19|19|TRBD2
CASSILLGTLAGKNNEQFF
TGTGCCAGTAGTATCTTGCTGGGGACACTAGCGGGAAAGAACAATGAGCAGTTCTTC
>TRBJ1-4|NA|TRBV28|14|NA
CASSLARINEKLFF
TGTGCCAGCAGCCTGGCCAGAATTAATGAAAAACTGTTTTTT
>TRBJ1-1|NA|TRBV30|12|NA
CAWSVQSSEAFF
TGTGCCTGGAGTGTGCAGTCGTCTGAAGCTTTCTTT
>TRBJ2-3|NA|TRBV21-1|18|NA
CASNRTSGAFCGTDTQYF
TGTGCCAGCAACCGGACTAGCGGGGCCTTCTGTGGCACAGATACGCAGTATTTT
>TRBJ2-1|NA|TRBV9|14|TRBD2
CASSVRGEVGEQFF
TGTGCCAGCAGCGTACGGGGGGAAGTAGGTGAGCAGTTCTTC
>TRBJ2-2|NA|TRBV18|17|NA
CASSPPLGGGPTGELFF
TGTGCCAGCTCACCACCGCTGGGGGGAGGCCCCACCGGGGAGCTGTTTTTT
>TRBJ1-2|NA|TRBV30|13|NA
CAWSAANRGGYTF
TGTGCCTGGAGTGCCGCTAATCGGGGTGGCTACACCTTC
>TRBJ1-1|NA|TRBV6-1|15|TRBD1
CASSSGQGLNTEAFF
TGTGCCAGCAGCTCTGGACAGGGGTTGAACACTGAAGCTTTCTTT
>TRBJ1-2|NA|TRBV30|12|NA
CAWDRKNYGYTF
TGTGCCTGGGACAGGAAAAACTATGGCTACACCTTC
>TRBJ2-1|NA|TRBV27|16|TRBD1
CASSLRPGQGYNEQFF
TGTGCCAGCAGTTTACGGCCGGGACAGGGCTACAATGAGCAGTTCTTC
>TRBJ2-7|NA|TRBV6-5|13|TRBD2
CASSLSGRAEQYF
TGTGCCAGCAGTCTAAGTGGGAGGGCCGAGCAGTACTTC
>TRBJ2-7|NA|TRBV5-6|14|TRBD2
CASSPGTSSYEQYF
TGTGCCAGCAGCCCCGGGACTAGCTCCTACGAGCAGTACTTC
>TRBJ2-1|once|TRBV2|13|TRBD1
CASSEGQYNEQFF
TGTGCCAGCAGTGAGGGACAGTACAATGAGCAGTTCTTC
>TRBJ1-3|NA|TRBV6-5|14|NA
CASTTAYSGNTIYF
TGTGCCAGCACTACAGCTTACTCTGGAAACACCATATATTTT
>TRBJ2-3|NA|TRBV5-6|15|NA
CASSIRVSSTDTQYF
TGTGCCAGCAGCATCAGGGTTTCTAGCACAGATACGCAGTATTTT
>TRBJ2-1|NA|TRBV7-3|15|NA
CASSLFVTGDNEQFF
TGTGCCAGCAGCTTGTTCGTGACAGGTGACAATGAGCAGTTCTTC
>TRBJ2-3|NA|TRBV30|15|NA
CARLVVGFGTDTQYF
TGTGCCCGCTTGGTTGTGGGCTTTGGCACAGATACGCAGTATTTT
>TRBJ1-2|NA|TRBV19|15|NA
CASARAPVPSYGYTF
TGTGCCAGTGCGAGGGCTCCGGTTCCCTCTTACGGCTACACCTTC
>TRBJ1-2|NA|TRBV2|15|TRBD1
CASSEITGGNYGYTF
TGTGCCAGCAGTGAAATTACAGGGGGAAACTATGGCTACACCTTC
>TRBJ2-3|NA|TRBV15|14|NA
CATSRERGPDTQYF
TGTGCCACCAGCAGAGAGCGGGGGCCAGATACGCAGTATTTT
>TRBJ2-7|NA|TRBV4-3|15|NA
CASSQSERGPYEQYF
TGCGCCAGCAGCCAATCCGAAAGGGGCCCCTACGAGCAGTACTTC
>TRBJ2-5|NA|TRBV7-6|17|TRBD2
CASSPSAASGIQETQYF
TGTGCCAGCAGCCCCTCTGCGGCTAGCGGGATCCAAGAGACCCAGTACTTC
>TRBJ1-2|NA|TRBV28|13|NA
CASSFGGMVGYIF
TGTGCCAGCAGTTTTGGAGGAATGGTTGGCTACATCTTC
>TRBJ1-1|once|TRBV7-2|17|TRBD1
CASSTRTGAFLNTEAFF
TGTGCCAGCAGTACACGGACAGGGGCCTTCTTGAACACTGAAGCTTTCTTT
>TRBJ2-3|NA|TRBV5-8|15|NA
CASSLGGAGTDTQYF
TGTGCCAGCAGCTTAGGGGGGGCTGGCACAGATACGCAGTATTTT
>TRBJ2-5|NA|TRBV20-1|11|NA
CSAERQETQYF
TGCAGTGCTGAGAGGCAAGAGACCCAGTACTTC
>TRBJ1-4|NA|TRBV9|16|NA
CASSVLGAGSHEKLFF
TGTGCCAGCAGCGTGCTTGGGGCAGGGTCGCATGAAAAACTGTTTTTT
>TRBJ1-1|NA|TRBV30|11|NA
CAWKRDTEAFF
TGTGCCTGGAAGAGGGACACTGAAGCTTTCTTT
>TRBJ2-2|NA|TRBV19|13|NA
CASSYSYTGELFF
TGTGCCAGTAGCTATAGTTACACCGGGGAGCTGTTTTTT
>TRBJ1-3|NA|TRBV28|15|TRBD1
CASSSLTGLGNTIYF
TGTGCCAGCAGTTCACTGACAGGGTTAGGAAACACCATATATTTT
>TRBJ1-2|NA|TRBV28|13|TRBD1
CASSPDRGYGYTF
TGTGCCAGCAGTCCCGACAGGGGCTATGGCTACACCTTC
>TRBJ1-1|NA|TRBV19|13|NA
CASSPRQDTEAFF
TGTGCCAGTAGTCCACGACAGGACACTGAAGCTTTCTTT
>TRBJ2-1|NA|TRBV30|15|TRBD2
CAWSVSGGSYNEQFF
TGTGCCTGGAGTGTATCGGGGGGTTCCTACAATGAGCAGTTCTTC
>TRBJ2-1|NA|TRBV7-6|15|NA
CASSLGLVAYNEQFF
TGTGCCAGCAGCTTAGGACTAGTAGCCTACAATGAGCAGTTCTTC
>TRBJ2-2|NA|TRBV6-5|12|NA
CASSYTGGELFF
TGTGCCAGCAGTTACACAGGGGGGGAGCTGTTTTTT
>TRBJ2-5|NA|TRBV2|13|TRBD1
CASKRTGQETQYF
TGTGCCAGCAAGCGGACAGGACAAGAGACCCAGTACTTC
>TRBJ1-1|once|TRBV29-1|13|TRBD1
CSVRKGADSEAFF
TGCAGCGTTCGGAAGGGGGCGGATTCTGAAGCTTTCTTT
>TRBJ2-1|few|TRBV7-9|12|NA
CASSLTTNEQFF
TGTGCCAGCAGCCTTACTACTAATGAGCAGTTCTTC
>TRBJ2-3|NA|TRBV5-4|12|NA
CASSFSTDTQYF
TGTGCCAGCAGCTTTTCAACAGATACGCAGTATTTT
>TRBJ1-5|NA|TRBV28|14|NA
CASSLIEFNQPQHF
TGTGCCAGCAGTTTAATCGAGTTTAATCAGCCCCAGCATTTT